This T cell receptor beta chain was identified in a study of T cell repertoires in cytomegalovirus infection. Whole-study findings and limits: Adding up the frequency of public TCR beta families identified people who carried CMV plus the relevant HLA. It was HLA-C-restricted CMV-specific TCR beta clonotypes that dominated the response ex vivo.

Germline values: CDR1 ENHRY, CDR2 SYGVKD. CDR3 length: 17 residues. V lost 2 bases, J lost 0 bases, and 6 bases stayed unmatched. TCRdb itself ran the reads through MiXCR, one entry per CDR3 protein. The table records just under 550,000 distinct CDR3 sequences, around a quarter of them present only once. The table lists this clonotype with a few counts. The antigen is unknown. Sequenced: PBMCs. The chain recombines TRBV10-3 with TRBJ2-3; 9 bases map to TRBD2. This TCR came from a human donor in good health (CMV status not recorded). Some clones in this sample may be carry-over from other donors' samples. The CDR3 nucleotides are TGTGCCATCAGTGAGCCCGTTAGCGGGAGAAGCACAGATACGCAGTATTTT. Translating gives CAISEPVSGRSTDTQYF.